One sample yielded the 30 T cell receptor beta chains listed below, sequenced in a study of T-cell reconstitution after alpha-beta-depleted transplantation in children. Construction of the TCRbeta library involved unique molecular identifiers. MiXCR, run by TCRdb on the PCR reads, gives a single entry per CDR3 protein. The sample holds roughly 150,000 distinct CDR3 sequences, around 10% seen once. The sequencing used PBMCs, collected before TCRalphabeta/CD19-depleted stem cell transplant. The receptor source for this set is a boy aged 2 to 10 with acute myeloid leukemia, due to receive a stem cell transplant.

This clonotype was counted many times. The chain carries TRBV29-1 and TRBJ2-3; 7 bases agree with TRBD2. V gave up 6 bases and J gave up 1 base; unmatched junction bases: 7. Per germline, CDR1 SQVTM and CDR2 ANQGSEA. This CDR3 spans 14 amino acids. The CDR3 DNA reads TGCAGCGTGGGGGGGGTAGCGGGCACAGATACGCAGTATTTT. It codes for CSVGGVAGTDTQYF.

This clonotype has at least ten counts. The V call is TRBV6-1, the J call TRBJ2-3; TRBD2 aligns across 12 bases. Trimming cost V 5 bases and J 0 bases; bases outside gene matches: 6. Germline V gene data show CDR1 as MNHNS and CDR2 as SASEGT. This CDR3 is built from 17 residues. CDR3 region: CASSPRGTSGSTDTQYF. For the CDR3, the DNA is TGTGCCAGCAGTCCACGGGGGACTAGCGGGAGCACAGATACGCAGTATTTT.

The chain employs TRBV12-3 or TRBV12-4 and TRBJ2-3; 7 bases fit TRBD2. V gave up 7 bases and J gave up 4 bases; unmatched junction bases: 11. CDR3 length: 15 amino acids. The chain's CDR3 is CASTGGLVDPDTQYF. In nucleotides, the CDR3 is TGTGCCAGCACTGGAGGACTAGTGGACCCAGATACGCAGTATTTT.

Points on this clonotype: This may arise from a read error, as a much more abundant clone is one base away. The chain links TRBV20-1 to TRBJ2-7; possibly TRBD1 for D (5 bases). CDR1 is DFQATT and CDR2 is SNEGSKA in the germline V gene (reference sequence). The CDR3 runs 10 residues. CDR3 residues: CCAQGPEQYF. CDR3 coding DNA: TGCTGTGCTCAGGGCCCCGAGCAGTACTTC.

This sequence joins TRBV6-1 and TRBJ1-1; TRBD1 matches 7 bases. Germline CDR1 reads MNHNS; CDR2 reads SASEGT. Germline trimming cut 5 bases from V and 5 bases from J; bases unmatched to any gene: 17. This CDR3 comprises 17 residues. CDR3: CASSQGGRGGKTTEAFF. For the CDR3, the DNA is TGTGCCAGCAGTCAAGGGGGCAGGGGGGGAAAAACGACTGAAGCTTTCTTT.

Note on this clonotype: This clone may be a read error of a much larger clone one base away. The rearrangement joins TRBV4-1 to TRBJ1-4; a possible D gene is TRBD1 (5 bases). The V gene's germline CDR1 is MGHRA and CDR2 YSYEKL. The CDR3 spans 14 residues. The CDR3: CSSSQAGTNEKLFF. CDR3 nucleotide sequence: TGCTCCAGCAGCCAGGCAGGGACTAATGAAAAACTGTTTTTT.

Ten or more counts support this clonotype. The rearrangement links TRBV6-1 to TRBJ2-7, with 7 bases fitting TRBD1. This CDR3 spans 14 amino acids. Unmatched junction bases numbered 6, after V lost 7 bases and J lost 0 bases. The germline CDR1 and CDR2 sequences are MNHNS and SASEGT. CDR3 in amino acids: CASIGGQVSYEQYF. The CDR3 DNA follows: TGTGCCAGCATAGGAGGACAGGTCTCCTACGAGCAGTACTTC.

This clonotype has at least ten counts. This chain uses TRBV20-1 with TRBJ1-2; the match to TRBD1 covers 9 bases. Germline V CDR1 and CDR2: DFQATT, SNEGSKA (reference sequence). Trimming removed 4 bases from V and 6 bases from J; junction bases left unmatched: 6. The CDR3 is made up of 13 amino acids. The DNA for the CDR3 is TGCAGTGCTAACCCCCGGGACAGGGATGGCTACACCTTC. The encoded protein is CSANPRDRDGYTF.

As to this clonotype: This may arise from a read error, as a much more abundant clone is one base away. The J gene is TRBJ1-2, the V gene TRBV20-1; no clear D gene. Germline V gene sequence: CDR1 DFQATT, CDR2 SNEGSKA (reference sequence). The CDR3 is 12 residues long. As DNA, the CDR3 is TGCAGTTCTCTCAGACCGAACTATGGCGACACCTTC. Protein sequence: CSSLRPNYGDTF.

This clonotype was observed many times. V gene TRBV5-1 combines with J gene TRBJ2-3; D not certain. Per germline, CDR1 SGHRS and CDR2 YFSETQ. V was clipped by 5 bases and J by 4 bases, with 8 bases between them. There are 12 residues in the CDR3. CDR3 region: CASSPHPDTQYF. The DNA of the CDR3 is TGCGCCAGCAGTCCCCACCCAGATACGCAGTATTTT. Together with reference TRBV5-1 and TRBJ2-3, the CDR3 gives the full variable domain: KAGVTQTPRYLIKTRGQQVTLSCSPISGHRSVSWYQQTPGQGLQFLFEYFSETQRNKGNFPGRFSGRQFSNSRSEMNVSTLELGDSALYLCASSPHPDTQYFGPGTRLTVL.

The table lists this clonotype with many counts. The genes are TRBV7-2 and TRBJ1-1; TRBD1 matches at 12 bases. CDR1 is SGHTA and CDR2 is FQGNSA in the germline V gene. CDR3 length: 17 amino acids. Germline trimming cut 5 bases from V and 3 bases from J; bases unmatched to any gene: 10. The CDR3 is CASSPGGTGGLDTEAFF. The CDR3 coding sequence is TGTGCCAGCAGCCCGGGAGGGACAGGGGGCTTGGACACTGAAGCTTTCTTT.

In its sample, this clonotype was seen many times. The chain uses TRBV27 and TRBJ2-1; either TRBD1 or TRBD2 may supply D (6 bases each). Trimming removed 5 bases from V and 7 bases from J, with 18 bases in between. The CDR3 is 15 amino acids. CDR1 MNHEY and CDR2 SMNVEV come from the germline V gene (reference sequence). CDR3 DNA sequence: TGTGCCAGCAGTCCGGGGGCTACCTTAGGGAATGAGCAGTTCTTC. It encodes CASSPGATLGNEQFF.

This clonotype was seen ten or more times. As DNA, the CDR3 is TGTGCCAGCAGTGACCCGGGACTAGTGAACATTCAGTACTTC. The encoded protein is CASSDPGLVNIQYF. The rearrangement uses TRBV6-1 and TRBJ2-4, with 8 bases lining up with TRBD2. Germline values: CDR1 MNHNS, CDR2 SASEGT. J gave up 7 bases and V 3 bases, and 5 bases lay outside the gene matches. The CDR3 has 14 residues.

This clonotype was seen at least ten times. The chain has TRBV24-1 and TRBJ1-2, with D perhaps TRBD1 (6 bases). The germline V gene has CDR1 KGHDR and CDR2 SFDVKD. This CDR3 is built from 15 residues. The ends were cut back, 4 bases at V and 6 bases at J, with 17 bases in the middle. The DNA for the CDR3 is TGTGCCACCAGTGACAGGGGAAGACCGCGGGATGGCTACACCTTC. Its translation is CATSDRGRPRDGYTF.

There are many counts of this clonotype. V is TRBV21-1 and J is TRBJ2-7; TRBD1 is the table's D call, not checked against the DNA. TRBV21-1 is shown as a pseudogene. The CDR3 contains 14 residues. The CDR3 DNA reads as TGTGCCAGCAGCGACCGGGACAGGGGCTACGAGCAGTACGTC. As protein: CASSDRDRGYEQYV.

This clonotype was detected many times. This rearrangement joins TRBV29-1 to TRBJ2-1, with 8 bases matching TRBD2. Looked up from germline, CDR1 is SQVTM and CDR2 is ANQGSEA. The length of the CDR3 is 15 residues. Unmatched junction bases numbered 8, after V lost 3 bases and J lost 4 bases. The DNA of the CDR3 is TGCAGCGTTGAGAAGGTAGCGGGGAAATACAATGAGCAGTTCTTC. It encodes CSVEKVAGKYNEQFF.

The sample holds many counts of this clonotype. V gene TRBV28 combines with J gene TRBJ2-7; D ambiguous. Trimming took off 2 bases at V and 9 bases at J, with 11 bases between the two ends. Germline CDR1 MDHEN, CDR2 SYDVKM. The CDR3 has 12 residues. The CDR3 bases are TGTGCCAGCAGTTTACCAACCGTGGGGCAGTACTTC. It translates to CASSLPTVGQYF.

This clonotype was recorded once. This chain joins TRBV3-1 and TRBJ2-5; D gene unclear. In germline, CDR1 is LGHDT, CDR2 YNNKEL (reference sequence). V dropped 11 bases and J dropped 5 bases, with 24 bases sitting between them. This CDR3 region has 15 residues. CDR3 in amino acids: CACCQGGGKGETQYF. The CDR3 DNA follows: TGTGCCTGCTGCCAAGGCGGCGGCAAAGGCGAGACCCAGTACTTC.

This clonotype showed up many times. This chain connects TRBV7-9 to TRBJ2-2, with D possibly being TRBD1 or TRBD2 (5 bases each). With 5 bases removed from V and 0 bases from J, the gap between germline ends came to 16 bases. The CDR3 totals 17 residues. Germline-derived CDR1 and CDR2 are SEHNR and FQNEAQ (reference sequence). The CDR3 spells CASSQNSRGANTGELFF. The CDR3 DNA reads as TGTGCCAGCAGCCAGAATTCTCGAGGGGCGAACACCGGGGAGCTGTTTTTT.

Many counts were recorded for this clonotype. V is TRBV3-1 and J is TRBJ2-5, with 7 bases identical to TRBD2. Germline V gene sequence: CDR1 LGHDT, CDR2 YNNKEL (reference sequence). With V trimmed by 4 bases and J by 8 bases, 22 bases remained unmatched. The CDR3 runs to 18 residues. The CDR3 nucleotides are TGTGCCAGCAGCCCTCTACGGTACGGCGGGGGACCTCCCGATACCCAGTACTTC. Translation: CASSPLRYGGGPPDTQYF.

This chain joins TRBV10-2 and TRBJ1-1; 7 bases line up with TRBD1. Trimming removed 6 bases from V and 6 bases from J; junction bases left unmatched: 10. Germline-derived CDR1 and CDR2 are WSHSY and SAAADI. This CDR3 region has 14 residues. The CDR3 region is CASRDQGGGSEAFF. CDR3 sequence (DNA): TGCGCCAGCAGGGACCAGGGGGGGGGCTCTGAAGCTTTCTTT.

This clonotype was seen repeatedly, ten times or more. CDR3 residues: CAISGETSGYNEQFF. The CDR3 DNA reads TGTGCCATCAGTGGAGAGACTAGCGGGTACAATGAGCAGTTCTTC. The V gene is TRBV10-3, the J gene TRBJ2-1, with 10 bases fitting TRBD2. V was pared by 4 bases and J by 4 bases, with 4 bases of the junction left unmatched. This CDR3 contains 15 residues. CDR1 is ENHRY, CDR2 SYGVKD, per germline.

Ten or more counts support this clonotype. This chain connects TRBV12-3 or TRBV12-4 to TRBJ2-1, with a possible D match to TRBD2 (5 bases). V dropped 7 bases and J dropped 4 bases, with 17 bases sitting between them. CDR3 size: 15 residues. The CDR3 nucleotides are TGTGCCAGCATTCCCCCCACTAGGACTTACAATGAGCAGTTCTTC. Protein product: CASIPPTRTYNEQFF.

Ten or more counts support this clonotype. V gene TRBV10-3 combines with J gene TRBJ1-2; D unclear. In germline, CDR1 is ENHRY, CDR2 SYGVKD. This CDR3 is 15 amino acids long. The V gene lost 5 bases and the J gene lost 7 bases, with 20 bases spanning the gap. The CDR3 loop reads CAISNSPTVEAGYTF. The CDR3 DNA sequence: TGTGCCATCAGTAACAGCCCAACCGTAGAGGCTGGCTACACCTTC.

In its sample, this clonotype was seen many times. The gene calls are TRBV5-1 and TRBJ1-1; TRBD1 matches 12 bases. The V segment lost 0 bases and the J segment 7 bases; nucleotides outside the gene matches: 4. The CDR3 has 15 residues. The germline gives CDR1 SGHRS, CDR2 YFSETQ. The DNA of the CDR3 is TGCGCCAGCAGCTTGGCGGGGACAGGGGGCAATGAAGCTTTCTTT. Its translation: CASSLAGTGGNEAFF.

With respect to this clonotype: This may be a read error, as it is one base from a much larger clone. This chain links TRBV20-1 with TRBJ2-4, with 7 bases matching TRBD2. CDR1 is DFQATT and CDR2 is SNEGSKA in the germline V gene (reference sequence). The CDR3 contains 13 residues. The CDR3 DNA reads TGCAGTGCCCCGGGACTATCCAAAAACATTCCGTACTTC. Residues: CSAPGLSKNIPYF.

This clonotype appeared many times. CDR3 in amino acids: CATRSGTLGGGNQPQHF. CDR3 in DNA: TGTGCCACCCGATCCGGGACCTTAGGGGGCGGCAATCAGCCCCAGCATTTT. The rearrangement links TRBV15 to TRBJ1-5; 7 nucleotides line up with TRBD1. The V segment lost 8 bases and the J segment 2 bases; nucleotides outside the gene matches: 15. The germline gives CDR1 LNHNV, CDR2 YYDKDF (reference sequence). The length of the CDR3 is 17 residues.

About this clonotype itself: A much larger clone differs by one base, so this may be a read error. V and J are TRBV20-1 and TRBJ1-6, with 9 bases aligning to TRBD1. The length of the CDR3 is 19 residues. Germline CDR1 is DFQATT and CDR2 is SNEGSKA (reference sequence). CDR3 DNA sequence: TGCAGGGCCATTAGCACAGGGGGCCGGATGAGCTCCTATAATTCACCCCTCCACTTT. Its translation is CRAISTGGRMSSYNSPLHF.

The rearrangement uses TRBV6-1 and TRBJ2-4, with unresolved D. V lost 6 bases to trimming and J lost 0 bases, with 12 bases between them. This CDR3 is 15 amino acids long. Germline CDR1 is MNHNS and CDR2 is SASEGT. The CDR3 coding sequence is TGTGCCAGCAGATCGGCTTCGGGAGCCAAAAACATTCAGTACTTC. Translation gives CASRSASGAKNIQYF.

This clonotype was seen many times. The CDR3: CASSQVGTGSNIQYF. The CDR3 DNA is TGCGCCAGCAGCCAAGTCGGGACAGGGTCGAACATTCAGTACTTC. The rearrangement links TRBV4-1 to TRBJ2-4; 9 positions agree with TRBD1. The V segment lost 1 base and the J segment 7 bases; nucleotides outside the gene matches: 5. Germline V gene lookup returns CDR1 MGHRA and CDR2 YSYEKL. The CDR3 runs to 15 residues.